This TCR beta chain is drawn from a study of blood T cell repertoires in COVID-19. Overall study context: Donors in the United States, Italy and Spain gave samples during acute or convalescent COVID-19. PBMCs, B-cell-depleted T cells, or T cells were the source of the cDNA or gDNA that made up the material.

The authors' processing: Using reference gene primer amplification, nucleated cell counts were estimated. The assay was immunoSEQ multiplex PCR, and TCRdb's table has in-frame clones only and misses some. D and trimming were read from the DNA, whereas the V and J calls and clone size are those reported in that table. This table holds around 300,000 clones, approximately 87% found once. Deletions cut 2 bases from V and 0 bases from J, with 10 bases between. The CDR3 contains 15 residues. Per germline, CDR1 ENHRY and CDR2 SYGVKD. V gene TRBV10-3 combines with J gene TRBJ1-1, with a tentative D call TRBD1 (5 bases). The receptor's source is a woman aged 50 to 60 with active or convalescent COVID-19. The sequenced sample consisted of peripheral blood. The CDR3 DNA reads as TGTGCCATCAGTGAGGGCGGGGCCATGAACACTGAAGCTTTCTTT. Encoded protein: CAISEGGAMNTEAFF.